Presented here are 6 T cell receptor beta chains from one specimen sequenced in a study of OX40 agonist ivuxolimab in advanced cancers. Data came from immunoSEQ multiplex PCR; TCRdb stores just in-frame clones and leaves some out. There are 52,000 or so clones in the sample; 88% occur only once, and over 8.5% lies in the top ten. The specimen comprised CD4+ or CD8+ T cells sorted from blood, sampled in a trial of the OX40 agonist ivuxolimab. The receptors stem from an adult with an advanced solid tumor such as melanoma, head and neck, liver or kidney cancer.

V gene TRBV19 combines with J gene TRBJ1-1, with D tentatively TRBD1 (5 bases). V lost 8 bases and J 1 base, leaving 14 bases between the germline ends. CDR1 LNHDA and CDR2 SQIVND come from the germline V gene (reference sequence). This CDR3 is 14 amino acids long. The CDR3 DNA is TGTGCCAGTTATACGGGACTTGGGAACACTGAAGCTTTCTTT. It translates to CASYTGLGNTEAFF.

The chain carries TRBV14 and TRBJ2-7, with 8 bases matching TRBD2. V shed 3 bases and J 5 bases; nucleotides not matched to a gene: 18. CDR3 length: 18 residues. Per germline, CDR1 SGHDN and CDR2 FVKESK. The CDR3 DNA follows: TGTGCCAGCAGCCAGGGATACGCGACTAGCGATCTAAAGGACGAGCAGTACTTC. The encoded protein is CASSQGYATSDLKDEQYF.

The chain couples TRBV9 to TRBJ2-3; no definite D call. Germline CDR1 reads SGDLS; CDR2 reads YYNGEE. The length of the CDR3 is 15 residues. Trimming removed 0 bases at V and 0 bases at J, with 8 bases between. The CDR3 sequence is CASSVGGISTDTQYF. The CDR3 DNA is TGTGCCAGCAGCGTAGGGGGAATTAGCACAGATACGCAGTATTTT.

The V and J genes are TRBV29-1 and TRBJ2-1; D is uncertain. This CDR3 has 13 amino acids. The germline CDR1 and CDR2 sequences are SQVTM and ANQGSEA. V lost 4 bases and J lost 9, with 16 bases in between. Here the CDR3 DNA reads TGCAGCGTTGTGCCTGCCGCCGACGGTGAGCAGTTCTTC. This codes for CSVVPAADGEQFF.

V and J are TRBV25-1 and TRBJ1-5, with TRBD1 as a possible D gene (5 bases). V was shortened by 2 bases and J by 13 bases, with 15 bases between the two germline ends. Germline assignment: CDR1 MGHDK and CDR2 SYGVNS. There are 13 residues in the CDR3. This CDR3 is CASSEGFGRGQHF. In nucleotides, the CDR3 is TGTGCCAGCAGTGAAGGTTTTGGGAGGGGTCAGCATTTT. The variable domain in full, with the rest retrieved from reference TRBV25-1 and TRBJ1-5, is EADIYQTPRYLVIGTGKKITLECSQTMGHDKMYWYQQDPGMELHLIHYSYGVNSTEKGDLSSESTVSRIRTEHFPLTLESARPSHTSQYLCASSEGFGRGQHFGDGTRLSIL.

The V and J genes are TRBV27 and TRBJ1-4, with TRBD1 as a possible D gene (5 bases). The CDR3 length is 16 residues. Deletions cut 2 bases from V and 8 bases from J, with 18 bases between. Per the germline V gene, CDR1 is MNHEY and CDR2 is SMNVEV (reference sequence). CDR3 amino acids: CASSLAGTAVGEKLFF. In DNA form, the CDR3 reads TGTGCCAGCAGTTTAGCCGGGACCGCCGTCGGGGAAAAACTGTTTTTT.